One sample yielded the 32 T cell receptor beta chains listed below, sequenced in a study of siplizumab effects on memory and regulatory T cells. Sequenced by immunoSEQ multiplex PCR; TCRdb stores in-frame clones only, minus some. The sample records approximately 100,000 clones, about 93% being singletons. Sequenced material: non-Treg CD4+ T cells sorted from blood. These receptor sequences come from a human donor in good health.

The chain couples TRBV15 to TRBJ2-5, with D unclear. Between the trimmed V and J ends, which lost 8 bases and 2 bases, there was a span of 9 bases. Per the germline V gene, CDR1 is LNHNV and CDR2 is YYDKDF (reference sequence). This CDR3 has 12 amino acids. The CDR3 DNA follows: TGTGCCACCTCCTGGGGTCAAGAGACCCAGTACTTC. Translated: CATSWGQETQYF.

This chain uses TRBV19 with TRBJ2-7; D possibly uses TRBD1 or TRBD2 (5 bases each). V shed 5 bases and J shed 4 bases, with 18 bases lying between them. The CDR3 covers 15 residues. Germline V gives CDR1 LNHDA, CDR2 SQIVND (reference sequence). CDR3 loop: CASSPLGDPRYEQYF. CDR3 nucleotides: TGTGCCAGTAGTCCCCTGGGGGACCCCAGGTACGAGCAGTACTTC. Supplemented by reference TRBV19 and TRBJ2-7, the full variable domain reads DGGITQSPKYLFRKEGQNVTLSCEQNLNHDAMYWYRQDPGQGLRLIYYSQIVNDFQKGDIAEGYSVSREKKESFPLTVTSAQKNPTAFYLCASSPLGDPRYEQYFGPGTRLTVT.

The V and J genes are TRBV5-3 and TRBJ1-4; weak D call: TRBD1 (6 bases). TRBV5-3 is treated as an ORF (open reading frame) with a function not yet certain. V was shortened by 1 base and J by 5 bases, with 27 bases between the two germline ends. CDR3 length: 20 residues. The chain's CDR3 is CARSLTWRWTVGLRNEKLFF. DNA for the CDR3: TGTGCCAGAAGCTTGACGTGGCGATGGACAGTAGGGCTGAGGAATGAAAAACTGTTTTTT.

The rearrangement uses TRBV19 and TRBJ1-1, with D possibly TRBD1 on 6 matching bases. V lost 5 bases, J lost 4 bases, and 17 bases lay in between. The V gene's germline CDR1 is LNHDA and CDR2 SQIVND (reference sequence). The length of the CDR3 is 15 residues. For the CDR3, the DNA is TGTGCCAGTAGTCTCAGGACAGTTGGTACCACTGAAGCTTTCTTT. Amino acids: CASSLRTVGTTEAFF. The variable domain in full, with the rest retrieved from reference TRBV19 and TRBJ1-1, is DGGITQSPKYLFRKEGQNVTLSCEQNLNHDAMYWYRQDPGQGLRLIYYSQIVNDFQKGDIAEGYSVSREKKESFPLTVTSAQKNPTAFYLCASSLRTVGTTEAFFGQGTRLTVV.

The chain employs TRBV4-3 and TRBJ2-3, with D unresolved. This CDR3 comprises 13 residues. Germline assignment: CDR1 LGHNA and CDR2 YSLEER. Trimming cost V 6 bases and J 0 bases, with 7 bases left between them. The CDR3 DNA follows: TGCGCCAGCAGGCCTTCGAGCACAGATACGCAGTATTTT. It translates to CASRPSSTDTQYF.

V is TRBV9 and J is TRBJ2-2; 8 bases match TRBD1. Germline CDR1 reads SGDLS; CDR2 reads YYNGEE. The ends lost 3 bases at V and 6 bases at J; junction bases unmatched: 4. This CDR3 has 14 residues. CDR3: CASSARTGPGELFF. Written as DNA, the CDR3 is TGTGCCAGCAGCGCTAGGACAGGGCCCGGGGAGCTGTTTTTT.

This clone was seen only once. The chain combines TRBV10-1 with TRBJ2-1, with 8 bases aligning to TRBD2. The CDR3 length is 15 residues. The ends lost 0 bases at V and 7 bases at J; junction bases unmatched: 5. Germline values: CDR1 WNHNN, CDR2 SYGVQD (reference sequence). The DNA for the CDR3 is TGCGCCAGCAGTGAGTCGACGGGGGGGCGGAATGAGCAGTTCTTC. It translates to CASSESTGGRNEQFF.

This clone was observed a single time. The gene calls are TRBV5-1 and TRBJ2-1, with 11 bases fitting TRBD2. CDR3 length equals 16 residues. Germline CDR1 is SGHRS and CDR2 is YFSETQ. The junction had 8 bases not matched to a gene; V was cut back by 4 bases and J by 5 bases. The CDR3 region is CASSQSTSGANNEQFF. As DNA, the CDR3 is TGCGCCAGCAGCCAATCGACTAGCGGGGCAAACAATGAGCAGTTCTTC.

The chain is built from TRBV4-1 and TRBJ2-1; D not certain. With 4 bases removed from V and 8 bases from J, the gap between germline ends came to 15 bases. CDR1 is MGHRA, CDR2 YSYEKL, per germline. CDR3 length equals 14 residues. Here the CDR3 reads CASSRGEVRDEQFF. The CDR3 region has the DNA TGCGCCAGCAGCCGAGGAGAGGTTAGGGATGAGCAGTTCTTC.

CDR3 amino acids: CASSRTSQETQYF. CDR3 nucleotides: TGTGCCAGTAGCCGGACGTCTCAAGAGACCCAGTACTTC. The gene calls are TRBV19 and TRBJ2-5; D unresolved. Germline assignment: CDR1 LNHDA and CDR2 SQIVND (reference sequence). V lost 6 bases and J 2 bases, leaving 10 bases between the germline ends. There are 13 residues in the CDR3.

The chain couples TRBV11-2 to TRBJ2-3; 7 positions agree with TRBD2. The J segment lost 2 bases and the V segment lost 4 bases, leaving 6 bases of the junction unmatched. Germline V gene data show CDR1 as SGHAT and CDR2 as FQNNGV. The CDR3 consists of 15 residues. CDR3 coding DNA: TGTGCCAGCAGCTCTAGCGGAGCCGTCACAGATACGCAGTATTTT. Translated, it gives CASSSSGAVTDTQYF.

This sequence joins TRBV28 and TRBJ2-1, with TRBD1 as a possible D gene (5 bases). The V end lost 5 bases, the J end lost 1 base, and 15 bases lay between the germline ends. The CDR3 is made up of 16 amino acids. Germline lookup yields CDR1 MDHEN and CDR2 SYDVKM. The CDR3 here is CASSPTVGQSYNEQFF. The CDR3 coding sequence is TGTGCCAGCAGTCCCACCGTGGGGCAGTCCTACAATGAGCAGTTCTTC.

This rearrangement joins TRBV18 to TRBJ1-4; the D gene is possibly TRBD1 (5 bases). CDR3 length: 15 residues. The germline V gene encodes CDR1 KGHSH and CDR2 LQKENI. Trimming shortened V by 5 bases and J by 6 bases, and 16 bases separated the two germline ends. The CDR3 sequence is CASSAWGEGDEKLFF. The CDR3 DNA is TGTGCCAGCTCAGCATGGGGGGAAGGAGATGAAAAACTGTTTTTT. The full variable domain, with the rest looked up from reference TRBV18 and TRBJ1-4, is NAGVMQNPRHLVRRRGQEARLRCSPMKGHSHVYWYRQLPEEGLKFMVYLQKENIIDESGMPKERFSAEFPKEGPSILRIQQVVRGDSAAYFCASSAWGEGDEKLFFGSGTQLSVL.

The rearrangement joins TRBV19 to TRBJ1-1; D may be TRBD1 (6 bases). The CDR3 runs 14 residues. CDR1 is LNHDA and CDR2 is SQIVND in the germline V gene (reference sequence). Trimming shortened V by 7 bases and J by 4 bases, and 16 bases separated the two germline ends. This chain's CDR3 is CASTRTGGGTEAFF. DNA for the CDR3: TGTGCCAGTACCCGCACGGGGGGCGGCACTGAAGCTTTCTTT.

V is TRBV30 and J is TRBJ2-3; D uncertain. Germline loops: CDR1 GTSNPN, CDR2 SVGIG (reference sequence). Trimming took 2 bases from V and 0 from J, leaving 6 bases between them. The CDR3 consists of 13 residues. CDR3 sequence: CAWSSESTDTQYF. CDR3 in DNA: TGTGCCTGGAGTTCGGAAAGCACAGATACGCAGTATTTT.

The chain combines TRBV19 with TRBJ2-2, with no clear D. V was shortened by 4 bases and J by 0 bases, with 9 bases between the two germline ends. CDR3 length equals 15 residues. CDR1 is LNHDA, CDR2 SQIVND, per germline (reference sequence). CDR3 sequence reads: CASSKGSTNTGELFF. The CDR3 DNA reads TGTGCCAGTAGTAAGGGAAGTACGAACACCGGGGAGCTGTTTTTT.

V gene TRBV25-1 combines with J gene TRBJ2-5; the match to TRBD2 covers 8 bases. There are 12 residues in the CDR3. V shed 8 bases and J 7 bases; nucleotides not matched to a gene: 6. Germline values: CDR1 MGHDK, CDR2 SYGVNS. DNA of the CDR3: TGTGCCAGCGGCGTCGGGGGGGGGACCCAGTACTTC. Its translation is CASGVGGGTQYF.

This clone was recorded once. The CDR3 coding sequence is TGCGCCAGCAGTGAGTCGGTAGCAGACTTCTACGAGCAGTACTTC. This gives the protein CASSESVADFYEQYF. The chain uses TRBV10-1 and TRBJ2-7; no firm D call. The CDR3 totals 15 residues. Trimming left V 0 bases short and J 3 bases short, with 12 bases between. CDR1 and CDR2 (germline): WNHNN, SYGVQD (reference sequence).

The J gene is TRBJ2-7, the V gene TRBV4-1; 10 bases are a match to TRBD2. V shed 3 bases and J 2 bases; nucleotides not matched to a gene: 4. CDR3 length: 15 amino acids. The germline V gene encodes CDR1 MGHRA and CDR2 YSYEKL. The CDR3 protein is CASSQGAGGPYEQYF. The CDR3, as DNA: TGCGCCAGCAGCCAGGGAGCGGGGGGGCCCTACGAGCAGTACTTC.

V is TRBV28 and J is TRBJ2-1, with 10 nucleotides matching TRBD1. Germline V CDR1 and CDR2: MDHEN, SYDVKM. CDR3 length: 16 amino acids. With V trimmed by 0 bases and J by 5 bases, 4 bases remained unmatched. The CDR3 DNA sequence: TGTGCCAGCAGTTTATGGACAGGGGGCTGGGACAATGAGCAGTTCTTC. This sequence encodes CASSLWTGGWDNEQFF.

The chain couples TRBV5-6 to TRBJ1-2, with no clear D. Germline CDR1 SGHDT, CDR2 YYEEEE. This CDR3 has 13 residues. Trimming took off 1 base at V and 6 bases at J, with 10 bases between the two ends. In DNA form, the CDR3 reads TGTGCCAGCAGCTTGAGAGGGATCGATGGCTACACCTTC. As protein: CASSLRGIDGYTF.

The chain uses TRBV6-5 and TRBJ2-7, with D perhaps being TRBD1 or TRBD2 (6 bases each). Germline V gives CDR1 MNHEY, CDR2 SVGAGI. Trimming stripped 2 bases from V and 3 bases from J, with 11 bases between. The CDR3 is 14 amino acids. CDR3: CASSYARGVYEQYF. The CDR3 region has the DNA TGTGCCAGCAGTTACGCGAGGGGGGTCTACGAGCAGTACTTC.

The chain recombines TRBV28 with TRBJ1-6, with 7 bases aligning to TRBD1. The CDR3 has 14 amino acids. Germline V lookup: CDR1 MDHEN, CDR2 SYDVKM. Trimming removed 6 bases from V and 9 bases from J; junction bases left unmatched: 8. CDR3 region: CASRSAGDSSPLHF. CDR3 nucleotide sequence: TGTGCCAGCAGGTCCGCAGGGGACAGTTCACCCCTCCACTTT.

The CDR3 region is CASLLQENQPQHF. The CDR3 DNA reads TGTGCCAGCCTTTTGCAGGAAAATCAGCCCCAGCATTTT. The V call is TRBV6-5, the J call TRBJ1-5; D call uncertain. Germline V gives CDR1 MNHEY, CDR2 SVGAGI. This CDR3 contains 13 residues. Trimming removed 8 bases at V and 4 bases at J, with 12 bases between.

This clone was observed a single time. This rearrangement joins TRBV28 to TRBJ1-2, with 8 positions matching TRBD1. V was clipped by 3 bases and J by 5 bases; unmatched bases: 5. The CDR3 runs to 14 residues. Germline CDR1 MDHEN, CDR2 SYDVKM. The CDR3 DNA reads TGTGCCAGCAGTTTTTCGGACAGGGAGTATGGCTACACCTTC. Protein product: CASSFSDREYGYTF.

The gene calls are TRBV28 and TRBJ2-7; D is unresolved. The V end was cut by 5 bases, the J end by 3 bases, with 5 bases between. Germline loops: CDR1 MDHEN, CDR2 SYDVKM. CDR3 length: 11 amino acids. CDR3 loop: CASSPGYEQYF. The CDR3 DNA sequence: TGTGCCAGCAGTCCGGGCTACGAGCAGTACTTC.

The sample holds one count of this clone. The DNA for the CDR3 is TGTGCCAGCAGGCTTAGCGGTGGGGAGACCCAGTACTTC. Translating it yields CASRLSGGETQYF. The rearrangement joins TRBV6-1 to TRBJ2-5; maybe TRBD2 (6 bases). This CDR3 has 13 amino acids. V shed 6 bases and J shed 5 bases, with 13 bases lying between them. Germline-derived CDR1 and CDR2 are MNHNS and SASEGT.

The chain links TRBV7-7 to TRBJ2-5; 13 bases agree with TRBD2. CDR3 length: 16 amino acids. The germline CDR1 and CDR2 sequences are SSHAT and FNYEAQ (reference sequence). With 5 bases clipped from V and 5 bases from J, the junction kept 8 bases outside the gene matches. CDR3 nucleotide sequence: TGTGCCAGCAGCGACGGGACTAGCGGGGCATGGGAGACCCAGTACTTC. Translated: CASSDGTSGAWETQYF.

The chain couples TRBV15 to TRBJ2-1; 7 bases fit TRBD2. After removal of 0 bases from V and 10 bases from J, the junction contained 9 bases not matched to a gene. The CDR3 runs to 15 residues. Germline CDR1 reads LNHNV; CDR2 reads YYDKDF (reference sequence). The CDR3 DNA reads as TGTGCCACCAGCAGAGATTGGCGGGCTAGCGGCGAGCAGTTCTTC. It specifies CATSRDWRASGEQFF.

The gene calls are TRBV4-2 and TRBJ2-3, with 11 bases matching TRBD2. The trim removed 0 bases at V and 4 bases at J, leaving 6 bases unmatched. This CDR3 comprises 17 residues. Germline V gene lookup returns CDR1 LGHNA and CDR2 YNFKEQ. For the CDR3, the DNA is TGTGCCAGCAGCCAAGATCCTAGCGGGGGGCGGTCAGATACGCAGTATTTT. It specifies CASSQDPSGGRSDTQYF.

This chain links TRBV2 with TRBJ1-1; possible D gene TRBD1, 5 bases. The CDR3 is 13 amino acids. Trimming took 3 bases from V and 1 from J, leaving 6 bases between them. Germline-derived CDR1 and CDR2 are SNHLY and FYNNEI. The CDR3: CASSDQGNTEAFF. CDR3 sequence (DNA): TGTGCCAGCAGTGATCAGGGGAACACTGAAGCTTTCTTT.

The chain couples TRBV15 to TRBJ2-7; TRBD1 matches at 7 bases. Germline V gene sequence: CDR1 LNHNV, CDR2 YYDKDF (reference sequence). After removal of 0 bases from V and 2 bases from J, the junction contained 4 bases not matched to a gene. The CDR3 has 15 residues. In DNA, the CDR3 is TGTGCCACCAGCAGAGATGACAGGGATACCTACGAGCAGTACTTC. Amino acid sequence: CATSRDDRDTYEQYF.